The 19 T cell receptor beta chains listed next were all sequenced from one sample in a study of cytomegalovirus exposure and HLA in healthy donors. The PCR ran on 60 Vbeta and 13 Jbeta primers. The repertoire was sequenced with immunoSEQ multiplex PCR; TCRdb's copy has only in-frame clones and lacks some. The table records about 270,000 clones, under 80% of them present only once. The sequenced sample consisted of PBMCs. These receptors originate from a female donor in good health and CMV-seronegative.

The chain joins TRBV5-1 to TRBJ2-3; 9 positions agree with TRBD1. Germline V gene lookup returns CDR1 SGHRS and CDR2 YFSETQ. V shed 7 bases, J shed 3 bases, and the junction held 9 bases outside the gene matches. This CDR3 contains 15 residues. CDR3 nucleotides: TGCGCCAGCCGGAGGACGGGACAGGGAACAGATACGCAGTATTTT. It codes for CASRRTGQGTDTQYF.

The chain links TRBV27 to TRBJ2-7; no clear D. Trimming removed 2 bases from V and 0 bases from J, with 11 bases in between. The CDR3 length is 15 residues. Germline V CDR1 and CDR2: MNHEY, SMNVEV (reference sequence). CDR3 protein: CASSLKNFPSYEQYF. In nucleotides, the CDR3 is TGTGCCAGCAGTTTAAAGAACTTCCCCTCCTACGAGCAGTACTTC.

Only a few counts were recorded for this clone. The V and J genes are TRBV15 and TRBJ2-3; 7 nucleotides match TRBD1. The CDR3 is made up of 20 amino acids. Germline CDR1 reads LNHNV; CDR2 reads YYDKDF (reference sequence). V gave up 1 base and J gave up 0 bases; unmatched junction bases: 16. The DNA of the CDR3 is TGTGCCACCAGCAGAGGCGTAAACAGGGGTCCCCGTGCTAGCACAGATACGCAGTATTTT. Translation gives CATSRGVNRGPRASTDTQYF.

This chain uses TRBV6-6 with TRBJ1-6; 8 positions match TRBD1. The CDR3 is 16 residues long. With V trimmed by 2 bases and J by 9 bases, 9 bases remained unmatched. In germline, CDR1 is MNHNY, CDR2 SVGAGI (reference sequence). CDR3 protein: CASSYQDRERGSPLHF. CDR3 nucleotide sequence: TGTGCCAGCAGTTACCAGGACAGGGAAAGGGGTTCACCCCTCCACTTT.

The V call is TRBV2, the J call TRBJ1-2; D not resolved. The CDR3 totals 13 residues. Germline loops: CDR1 SNHLY, CDR2 FYNNEI. The V end lost 4 bases, the J end lost 2 bases, and 8 bases lay between the germline ends. The CDR3 bases are TGTGCCAGCAGTGGGACTGAGAACTATGGCTACACCTTC. It encodes CASSGTENYGYTF.

The chain joins TRBV6-1 to TRBJ2-5, with 8 bases lining up with TRBD2. After removal of 8 bases from V and 7 bases from J, the junction contained 15 bases not matched to a gene. The CDR3 totals 15 residues. Germline CDR1 and CDR2: MNHNS and SASEGT. CDR3 DNA: TGTGCCAGCCGGGGGGGGGACGCGGGTCGGGGGACCCAGTACTTC. Its translation: CASRGGDAGRGTQYF.

The rearrangement links TRBV2 to TRBJ2-3; possibly TRBD2 for D (5 bases). There are 13 residues in the CDR3. Germline V gene data show CDR1 as SNHLY and CDR2 as FYNNEI. Trimming left V 8 bases short and J 0 bases short, with 9 bases between. The CDR3 loop is CASFGESTDTQYF. The CDR3 coding sequence is TGTGCCAGCTTTGGGGAGAGCACAGATACGCAGTATTTT.

Only a few counts were recorded for this clone. The chain carries TRBV6-1 and TRBJ1-5, with D possibly matching TRBD1 (5 bases). In germline, CDR1 is MNHNS, CDR2 SASEGT. The CDR3 contains 14 residues. The germline V and J ends were trimmed by 5 bases and 5 bases, with 13 bases remaining between them. The CDR3 reads CASSLGTGDQPQHF. Here the CDR3 DNA reads TGTGCCAGCAGTCTAGGGACGGGGGATCAGCCCCAGCATTTT.

CDR3 residues: CASSRQTATNEKLFF. CDR3 sequence (DNA): TGCGCCAGCAGTCGACAGACAGCAACTAATGAAAAACTGTTTTTT. The chain uses TRBV10-2 and TRBJ1-4, with D possibly matching TRBD1 (5 bases). This CDR3 spans 15 amino acids. V dropped 5 bases and J dropped 0 bases, with 10 bases sitting between them. Germline V gene lookup returns CDR1 WSHSY and CDR2 SAAADI.

The CDR3, as DNA: TGTGCCAGCAGGTTGACTAGCGGGGAGTTGGGGTTTCGTTCGAATGAGCAGTTCTTC. Its protein is CASRLTSGELGFRSNEQFF. V is TRBV7-9 and J is TRBJ2-1, with 11 bases matching TRBD2. Germline CDR1 is SEHNR and CDR2 is FQNEAQ (reference sequence). The CDR3 loop spans 19 amino acids. After removal of 6 bases from V and 7 bases from J, the junction contained 20 bases not matched to a gene.

The rearrangement uses TRBV5-1 and TRBJ2-7; D might be TRBD2 (6 bases). The CDR3 extends over 14 amino acids. Germline V gives CDR1 SGHRS, CDR2 YFSETQ. The V end was cut by 0 bases, the J end by 6 bases, with 13 bases between. In DNA form, the CDR3 reads TGCGCCAGCAGCTTGGTGGGACTTGGGGGCGAGCAGTACTTC. It codes for CASSLVGLGGEQYF.

The chain recombines TRBV7-9 with TRBJ2-7; D possibly corresponds to TRBD2 (6 bases). Germline V CDR1 and CDR2: SEHNR, FQNEAQ (reference sequence). The length of the CDR3 is 15 residues. V was trimmed by 5 bases and J by 5 bases, leaving 19 bases between them. The CDR3 nucleotides read TGTGCCAGCAGCGCTCCCGGGACTCTGTCCCACGAGCAGTACTTC. Protein product: CASSAPGTLSHEQYF.

The rearrangement joins TRBV10-1 to TRBJ2-3, with D tentatively TRBD1 (5 bases). The V end was cut by 10 bases, the J end by 9 bases, with 20 bases between. The germline V gene has CDR1 WNHNN and CDR2 SYGVQD (reference sequence). CDR3 length: 13 amino acids. The CDR3 nucleotides are TGCGCCACCGAGGTTATTGGGGCCTTGACGCAGTATTTT. Protein product: CATEVIGALTQYF.

The sample holds a few counts of this clone. The genes are TRBV7-9 and TRBJ2-5, with 9 bases lining up with TRBD2. CDR3 length: 14 amino acids. The J segment lost 11 bases and the V segment lost 5 bases, leaving 12 bases of the junction unmatched. The germline V gene encodes CDR1 SEHNR and CDR2 FQNEAQ (reference sequence). CDR3: CASSQREAPLGQYF. For the CDR3, the DNA is TGTGCCAGCAGCCAGCGGGAGGCCCCACTGGGGCAGTACTTC.

J is TRBJ1-1 and V is TRBV10-1; a weak D match, TRBD1 (5 bases). V gave up 2 bases and J gave up 5 bases, with 15 bases separating them. The CDR3 is made up of 15 amino acids. Per the germline V gene, CDR1 is WNHNN and CDR2 is SYGVQD (reference sequence). CDR3 sequence reads: CASSEDGTGGTEAFF. The CDR3 DNA reads TGCGCCAGCAGTGAGGACGGGACGGGAGGTACTGAAGCTTTCTTT.

The rearrangement links TRBV5-1 to TRBJ1-1; 7 bases agree with TRBD1. Losses at the gene ends were 5 bases for V and 6 bases for J; bases not matched to a gene: 7. The germline V gene has CDR1 SGHRS and CDR2 YFSETQ. The CDR3 totals 13 residues. CDR3: CASSTQGKAEAFF. CDR3 nucleotide sequence: TGCGCCAGCAGTACACAGGGGAAGGCTGAAGCTTTCTTT.

As regards this clone: At one end the junction does not follow the germline gene, possibly because of a read error. V usage is TRBV7-9 and J usage is TRBJ2-2, with D possibly matching TRBD2 (5 bases). This CDR3 spans 13 amino acids. CDR1 and CDR2 (germline): SEHNR, FQNEAQ (reference sequence). The CDR3 loop reads CSSSSYRDGELFF. The CDR3 DNA is TGTTCCAGCAGCTCCTATCGGGACGGGGAGCTGTTTTTT.

This clone was picked up a small number of times. The chain carries TRBV7-9 and TRBJ2-3; 8 nucleotides line up with TRBD2. With V trimmed by 8 bases and J by 9 bases, 19 bases remained unmatched. The length of the CDR3 is 16 residues. Germline CDR1 and CDR2: SEHNR and FQNEAQ (reference sequence). The CDR3 loop is CASSGAGGSGRRTQYF. The DNA for the CDR3 is TGTGCCAGCTCTGGTGCGGGGGGCTCGGGGAGGAGAACGCAGTATTTT. The full variable domain, in which reference TRBV7-9 and TRBJ2-3 provide the parts outside the CDR3, is DTGVSQNPRHKITKRGQNVTFRCDPISEHNRLYWYRQTLGQGPEFLTYFQNEAQLEKSRLLSDRFSAERPKGSFSTLEIQRTEQGDSAMYLCASSGAGGSGRRTQYFGPGTRLTVL.

The V call is TRBV11-3, the J call TRBJ2-7, with TRBD2 as a possible D gene (5 bases). Per the germline V gene, CDR1 is SGHNT and CDR2 is YENEEA. This CDR3 spans 19 amino acids. The V end lost 5 bases, the J end lost 4 bases, and 30 bases lay between the germline ends. The CDR3 bases are TGTGCCAGCAGCCACGACACGGGGTACGCAACCGTGGAGACTTACGAGCAGTACTTC. It codes for CASSHDTGYATVETYEQYF. Using reference TRBV11-3 and TRBJ2-7 for the parts outside the CDR3, the full variable domain is EAGVVQSPRYKIIEKKQPVAFWCNPISGHNTLYWYLQNLGQGPELLIRYENEEAVDDSQLPKDRFSAERLKGVDSTLKIQPAELGDSAVYLCASSHDTGYATVETYEQYFGPGTRLTVT.